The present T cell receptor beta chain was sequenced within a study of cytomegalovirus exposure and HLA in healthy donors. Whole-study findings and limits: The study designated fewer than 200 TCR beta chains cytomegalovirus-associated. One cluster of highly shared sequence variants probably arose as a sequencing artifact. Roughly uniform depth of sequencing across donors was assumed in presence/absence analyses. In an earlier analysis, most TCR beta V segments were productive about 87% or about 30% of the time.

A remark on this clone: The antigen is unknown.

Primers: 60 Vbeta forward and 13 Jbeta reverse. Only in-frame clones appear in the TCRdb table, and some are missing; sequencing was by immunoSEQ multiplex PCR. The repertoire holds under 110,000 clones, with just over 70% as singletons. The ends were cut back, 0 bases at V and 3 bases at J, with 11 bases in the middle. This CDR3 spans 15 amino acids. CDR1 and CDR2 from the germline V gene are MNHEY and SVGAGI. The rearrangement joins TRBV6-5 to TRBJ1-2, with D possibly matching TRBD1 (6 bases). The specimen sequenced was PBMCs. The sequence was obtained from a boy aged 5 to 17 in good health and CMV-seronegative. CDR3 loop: CASSYSTGFYYGYTF. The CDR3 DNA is TGTGCCAGCAGTTACTCAACAGGGTTTTACTATGGCTACACCTTC.